Listed here are 13 T cell receptor beta chains from one sample, sequenced in a study of T cell responses to AZD1222 COVID-19 vaccine. Generated by immunoSEQ multiplex PCR, the TCRdb table keeps only in-frame clones and is missing some. The sample gives about 130,000 clones, approximately 87% of which show up once; 8.5% to 12% is in the top ten. The starting material was peripheral blood, obtained on day 0 of AZD1222 vaccination. The receptors come from an adult in good health.

V gene TRBV28 combines with J gene TRBJ1-2; no firm D call. The CDR3 has 13 amino acids. Germline CDR1 MDHEN, CDR2 SYDVKM. The V end was cut by 2 bases, the J end by 3 bases, with 7 bases between. CDR3 in DNA: TGTGCCAGCAGTTTAGGCCGGTACTATGGCTACACCTTC. Encoded protein: CASSLGRYYGYTF.

A word on this clone: The junction departs from the called germline gene at one end, perhaps through a read error. The chain links TRBV5-1 to TRBJ2-3; 9 bases agree with TRBD2. CDR3 length equals 14 residues. Germline lookup yields CDR1 SGHRS and CDR2 YFSETQ. CDR3 loop: CASSIGLAGDRQYF. CDR3 bases: TGCGCCAGCAGCATCGGGTTAGCGGGAGATAGGCAGTATTTT.

V is TRBV7-3 and J is TRBJ2-5; 9 bases fit TRBD1. CDR3 length: 15 residues. Germline V gene data show CDR1 as SGHTA and CDR2 as FQGTGA. V gave up 5 bases and J gave up 2 bases; unmatched junction bases: 6. The DNA of the CDR3 is TGTGCCAGCAGCCTCGGACAGGGGAGACAAGAGACCCAGTACTTC. It specifies CASSLGQGRQETQYF.

The rearrangement links TRBV11-2 to TRBJ2-1; weak D call: TRBD2 (5 bases). Germline CDR1 is SGHAT and CDR2 is FQNNGV. The CDR3 sequence is 16 residues long. The V end was cut by 2 bases, the J end by 0 bases, with 11 bases between. The CDR3 loop reads CASSLRESSSYNEQFF. In DNA form, the CDR3 reads TGTGCCAGCAGCTTAAGGGAGTCCAGCTCCTACAATGAGCAGTTCTTC.

In its sample, this clone was seen once. The chain carries TRBV11-2 and TRBJ1-5; the D is unclear. CDR1 SGHAT and CDR2 FQNNGV come from the germline V gene. The ends were cut back, 3 bases at V and 1 base at J, with 4 bases in the middle. The CDR3 is 13 residues long. CDR3 sequence (DNA): TGTGCCAGCAGCTTGGACAGCAATCAGCCCCAGCATTTT. Protein sequence: CASSLDSNQPQHF.

This clone appeared a single time. The CDR3 nucleotides read TGTGCCAGCAGAAGGGGGAGAAGCAATCAGCCCCAGCATTTT. Protein: CASRRGRSNQPQHF. V usage is TRBV21-1 and J usage is TRBJ1-5; the table's D call, TRBD1, was not checked against the DNA. TRBV21-1 is recorded as a pseudogene. The CDR3 length is 14 residues.

The rearrangement joins TRBV5-1 to TRBJ2-1, with TRBD2 matching 8 bases. This CDR3 has 15 amino acids. V was clipped by 4 bases and J by 0 bases; unmatched bases: 3. Germline V gene data show CDR1 as SGHRS and CDR2 as YFSETQ. This CDR3 reads CASSAGGSSYNEQFF. Here the CDR3 DNA reads TGCGCCAGCAGCGCGGGGGGTAGCTCCTACAATGAGCAGTTCTTC.

The genes are TRBV24-1 and TRBJ2-3, with 8 positions matching TRBD1. The trim removed 4 bases at V and 0 bases at J, leaving 5 bases unmatched. The CDR3 sequence is 16 residues long. Germline loops: CDR1 KGHDR, CDR2 SFDVKD. The CDR3 bases are TGTGCCACCAGTGAACTCGGACAGGGAAGCACAGATACGCAGTATTTT. Translating it yields CATSELGQGSTDTQYF.

V usage is TRBV19 and J usage is TRBJ2-7; 14 bases agree with TRBD2. The length of the CDR3 is 15 residues. CDR1 LNHDA and CDR2 SQIVND come from the germline V gene (reference sequence). V trimming: 4 bases; J trimming: 5 bases; junction bases outside the gene matches: 4. CDR3 sequence (DNA): TGTGCCAGTAGTACACGGGGACTAGCGGGAGACGAGCAGTACTTC. Translation: CASSTRGLAGDEQYF.

The rearrangement links TRBV5-1 to TRBJ2-5; D ambiguous. Trimming took 0 bases from V and 2 from J, leaving 11 bases between them. Germline CDR1 reads SGHRS; CDR2 reads YFSETQ. The CDR3 is 15 amino acids. The CDR3 is CASSLGNGIQETQYF. The CDR3 region has the DNA TGCGCCAGCAGCTTGGGGAATGGGATACAAGAGACCCAGTACTTC.

The chain combines TRBV7-3 with TRBJ2-1; 14 bases map to TRBD2. V lost 5 bases and J lost 9; bases outside the gene matches: 12. Germline CDR1 reads SGHTA; CDR2 reads FQGTGA. This CDR3 is built from 17 residues. As DNA, the CDR3 is TGTGCCAGCAGCCCACCGGGACTAGCGGGAGAGGGGGGTGAGCAGTTCTTC. Its protein product is CASSPPGLAGEGGEQFF.

The gene calls are TRBV5-6 and TRBJ2-3; no clear D. The CDR3 is 11 residues long. Trimming shortened V by 2 bases and J by 5 bases, and 3 bases separated the two germline ends. Per germline, CDR1 SGHDT and CDR2 YYEEEE. The DNA for the CDR3 is TGTGCCAGCAGCTTTCGAGATACGCAGTATTTT. Residues: CASSFRDTQYF.

J is TRBJ1-1 and V is TRBV11-2; D is possibly TRBD1 (5 bases). From germline, CDR1 is SGHAT and CDR2 FQNNGV. The length of the CDR3 is 14 residues. Trimming removed 1 base at V and 4 bases at J, with 10 bases between. The CDR3 region is CASSLGGVATEAFF. For the CDR3, the DNA is TGTGCCAGCAGCTTAGGGGGGGTTGCCACTGAAGCTTTCTTT.